The 32 T cell receptor beta chains in this list originate from one sample, sequenced in a study of shared clonotypes between healthy human individuals. The table came from immunoSEQ multiplex PCR; TCRdb's copy has only in-frame clones and leaves some out. This sample has over a million clones; about 96% occur once, and the top ten carry about 1%. The sequenced sample consisted of naive CD4+ T cells sorted from blood. This sample's subset: CD45RA+ positively selected. Every receptor here comes from a man aged 25 to 40 in good health.

Regarding this clone: Other DNA variants within this sample encode the same CDR3. The CDR3: CASSLRVNTEAFF. The CDR3 DNA sequence: TGTGCCAGCAGTTTAAGGGTGAACACTGAAGCTTTCTTT. This chain uses TRBV28 with TRBJ1-1; D remains unclear. The CDR3 is 13 amino acids. Germline CDR1 reads MDHEN; CDR2 reads SYDVKM. V shed 2 bases and J shed 0 bases, with 4 bases lying between them.

The chain has TRBV9 and TRBJ1-4; weak D call: TRBD1 (5 bases). Germline V CDR1 and CDR2: SGDLS, YYNGEE. V was trimmed by 3 bases and J by 5 bases, leaving 17 bases between them. This CDR3 comprises 16 residues. The CDR3 DNA reads as TGTGCCAGCAGCGCCCCCAAAGACAGCGAAAATGAAAAACTGTTTTTT. It codes for CASSAPKDSENEKLFF. The full variable domain, completed using reference TRBV9 and TRBJ1-4, is DSGVTQTPKHLITATGQRVTLRCSPRSGDLSVYWYQQSLDQGLQFLIQYYNGEERAKGNILERFSAQQFPDLHSELNLSSLELGDSALYFCASSAPKDSENEKLFFGSGTQLSVL.

CDR3 coding DNA: TGTGCCAGCAGACCGACACACATTGGCTACACCTTC. This translates into CASRPTHIGYTF. This sequence joins TRBV28 and TRBJ1-2; no firm D call. The CDR3 sequence is 12 residues long. Germline CDR1 is MDHEN and CDR2 is SYDVKM. Trimming shortened V by 6 bases and J by 7 bases, and 12 bases separated the two germline ends.

CDR3 sequence: CASSVGDATGEKTQYF. CDR3 coding DNA: TGCGCCAGCAGCGTGGGGGATGCGACAGGGGAGAAGACCCAGTACTTC. This chain uses TRBV5-1 with TRBJ2-5, with TRBD1 matching over 8 bases. Germline CDR1 reads SGHRS; CDR2 reads YFSETQ. CDR3 size: 16 residues. V lost 4 bases, J lost 6 bases, and 14 bases stayed unmatched. Full variable domain (rest looked up from reference TRBV5-1 and TRBJ2-5): KAGVTQTPRYLIKTRGQQVTLSCSPISGHRSVSWYQQTPGQGLQFLFEYFSETQRNKGNFPGRFSGRQFSNSRSEMNVSTLELGDSALYLCASSVGDATGEKTQYFGPGTRLLVL.

V is TRBV9 and J is TRBJ2-1, with TRBD2 as a possible D gene (5 bases). The CDR3 has 13 residues. CDR1 and CDR2 from the germline V gene are SGDLS and YYNGEE. V was clipped by 0 bases and J by 9 bases, with 10 bases between them. CDR3 amino acids: CASSVVEGFEQFF. In DNA form, the CDR3 reads TGTGCCAGCAGCGTAGTCGAGGGATTTGAGCAGTTCTTC. Based on the CDR3 plus reference TRBV9 and TRBJ2-1, the full variable domain is DSGVTQTPKHLITATGQRVTLRCSPRSGDLSVYWYQQSLDQGLQFLIQYYNGEERAKGNILERFSAQQFPDLHSELNLSSLELGDSALYFCASSVVEGFEQFFGPGTRLTVL.

This chain connects TRBV10-3 to TRBJ2-1, with 12 bases aligning to TRBD2. The CDR3 covers 14 residues. Trimming took 10 bases from V and 5 from J; bases not matched to a gene: 6. Germline V CDR1 and CDR2: ENHRY, SYGVKD. Written as DNA, the CDR3 is TGTGCCACCGCGGGACTAGCGGGTAACAATGAGCAGTTCTTC. Residues: CATAGLAGNNEQFF.

The chain employs TRBV6-1 and TRBJ2-5; TRBD1 might be the D (6 bases). With 2 bases removed from V and 5 bases from J, the gap between germline ends came to 12 bases. Germline V gives CDR1 MNHNS, CDR2 SASEGT. The CDR3 consists of 14 residues. The CDR3: CASSELQGRETQYF. CDR3 nucleotides: TGTGCCAGCAGTGAACTACAGGGAAGGGAGACCCAGTACTTC.

This chain uses TRBV7-3 with TRBJ1-1, with 10 bases matching TRBD1. Germline trimming cut 3 bases from V and 2 bases from J; bases unmatched to any gene: 3. The germline gives CDR1 SGHTA, CDR2 FQGTGA. CDR3 size: 15 residues. CDR3 sequence (DNA): TGTGCCAGCAGCTTCGGACAGGGGGGTAACACTGAAGCTTTCTTT. Its protein is CASSFGQGGNTEAFF.

This clone was counted once. V is TRBV2 and J is TRBJ2-7, with D possibly matching TRBD1 (5 bases). Trimming shortened V by 6 bases and J by 2 bases, and 14 bases separated the two germline ends. Germline V gene data show CDR1 as SNHLY and CDR2 as FYNNEI. The CDR3 spans 14 residues. As DNA, the CDR3 is TGTGCCAGCAGCGATACAGGTACGGCCTACGAGCAGTACTTC. Protein sequence: CASSDTGTAYEQYF.

This rearrangement joins TRBV11-2 to TRBJ2-7; TRBD2 aligns across 9 bases. V was clipped by 1 base and J by 3 bases; unmatched bases: 4. The germline gives CDR1 SGHAT, CDR2 FQNNGV. This CDR3 has 15 residues. Here the CDR3 reads CASSLGLADLYEQYF. The CDR3 nucleotides read TGTGCCAGCAGCTTAGGACTAGCGGACCTCTACGAGCAGTACTTC. The variable domain in full, completed from reference TRBV11-2 and TRBJ2-7, reads EAGVAQSPRYKIIEKRQSVAFWCNPISGHATLYWYQQILGQGPKLLIQFQNNGVVDDSQLPKDRFSAERLKGVDSTLKIQPAKLEDSAVYLCASSLGLADLYEQYFGPGTRLTVT.

A single count supports this clone. The chain links TRBV19 to TRBJ2-1; TRBD1 or TRBD2 may be the D gene (5 bases each). V lost 8 bases to trimming and J lost 0 bases, with 14 bases between them. This CDR3 spans 15 amino acids. CDR1 LNHDA and CDR2 SQIVND come from the germline V gene (reference sequence). CDR3: CASSSLGGSYNEQFF. Here the CDR3 DNA reads TGTGCCAGTTCATCCCTTGGGGGCTCCTACAATGAGCAGTTCTTC.

V and J are TRBV7-9 and TRBJ2-5; tentatively, D is TRBD1 or TRBD2 (5 bases each). The V end was cut by 6 bases, the J end by 1 base, with 12 bases between. The CDR3 sequence is 14 residues long. Germline CDR1 and CDR2: SEHNR and FQNEAQ (reference sequence). CDR3 sequence: CASRQAGGQETQYF. In DNA, the CDR3 is TGTGCCAGCAGACAGGCTGGGGGCCAAGAGACCCAGTACTTC.

In this sample, this clone turned up once. The chain has TRBV6-6 and TRBJ1-2, with 11 positions matching TRBD1. Trimming removed 6 bases from V and 8 bases from J; junction bases left unmatched: 5. Looked up from germline, CDR1 is MNHNY and CDR2 is SVGAGI (reference sequence). The CDR3 runs 13 residues. The CDR3 region is CASSSGTGGGYTF. The CDR3 DNA reads TGTGCCAGCAGCTCCGGGACAGGGGGAGGCTACACCTTC.

The chain has TRBV5-1 and TRBJ2-1; TRBD1 might be the D (5 bases). Trimming removed 0 bases at V and 12 bases at J, with 16 bases between. The CDR3 has 14 amino acids. The germline V gene has CDR1 SGHRS and CDR2 YFSETQ. CDR3 DNA: TGCGCCAGCAGCTTGGTTCTAGGACAAGACGCGCAGTTCTTC. As protein: CASSLVLGQDAQFF.

In its sample, this clone was seen a few times. This sequence joins TRBV7-8 and TRBJ2-7; 7 bases are shared with TRBD2. The germline V gene has CDR1 SGHVS and CDR2 FQNEAQ. The junction had 9 bases not matched to a gene; V was cut back by 5 bases and J by 2 bases. The CDR3 extends over 15 amino acids. The CDR3 DNA follows: TGTGCCAGCAGCCCGGCTGGCCGGGAGGCCTACGAGCAGTACTTC. Translating gives CASSPAGREAYEQYF.

This clone appeared a single time. The rearrangement uses TRBV19 and TRBJ2-5; 14 bases are a match to TRBD2. CDR3 size: 15 residues. V shed 6 bases and J 4 bases; nucleotides not matched to a gene: 4. The germline gives CDR1 LNHDA, CDR2 SQIVND (reference sequence). CDR3 bases: TGTGCCAGTAGGACTAGCGGGAGGGGGGCAGAGACCCAGTACTTC. Its translation: CASRTSGRGAETQYF.

The chain joins TRBV27 to TRBJ1-2; 7 nucleotides match TRBD1. The germline CDR1 and CDR2 sequences are MNHEY and SMNVEV (reference sequence). Trimming removed 5 bases from V and 8 bases from J; junction bases left unmatched: 5. The CDR3 consists of 12 residues. The CDR3 DNA follows: TGTGCCAGCAGTCGACAGGGCCTAGGCTACACCTTC. It specifies CASSRQGLGYTF.

Remarks on this clone: The same CDR3 arises from other DNA sequences in this sample as well. This sequence joins TRBV9 and TRBJ2-5, with a tentative D call TRBD2 (7 bases). Germline V gene lookup returns CDR1 SGDLS and CDR2 YYNGEE. CDR3 length equals 14 residues. Deletions cut 0 bases from V and 5 bases from J, with 11 bases between. CDR3 bases: TGTGCCAGCAGCGTAGGCGGGGGCAGGGAGACCCAGTACTTC. It specifies CASSVGGGRETQYF.

The CDR3 region is CASSLEPTGRYEQYF. CDR3 coding DNA: TGTGCCAGCAGCTTAGAGCCGACAGGAAGGTACGAGCAGTACTTC. V usage is TRBV7-3 and J usage is TRBJ2-7, with D maybe TRBD1 (6 bases). V lost 2 bases and J 4 bases, leaving 15 bases between the germline ends. Germline-derived CDR1 and CDR2 are SGHTA and FQGTGA. This CDR3 has 15 residues.

CDR3 loop: CASSFLAHEQYF. The DNA for the CDR3 is TGTGCCAGCAGCTTCCTTGCCCACGAGCAGTACTTC. The genes are TRBV11-2 and TRBJ2-7; D is ambiguous. This CDR3 comprises 12 residues. CDR1 and CDR2 (germline): SGHAT, FQNNGV. Trimming took 3 bases from V and 5 from J, leaving 8 bases between them.

This chain connects TRBV5-4 to TRBJ2-5, with D hard to call. The V gene lost 2 bases and the J gene lost 2 bases, with 4 bases spanning the gap. Germline V gene data show CDR1 as SGHNT and CDR2 as YYREEE (reference sequence). This CDR3 is 12 amino acids long. The DNA for the CDR3 is TGTGCCAGCAGCTTTAGGCAAGAGACCCAGTACTTC. It specifies CASSFRQETQYF.

The chain employs TRBV6-5 and TRBJ2-1; D gene unclear. The CDR3 sequence is 15 residues long. In germline, CDR1 is MNHEY, CDR2 SVGAGI. Trimming pared 6 bases from V and 0 bases from J, leaving 12 bases between. CDR3 sequence reads: CASSPSWSSYNEQFF. DNA of the CDR3: TGTGCCAGCAGCCCGAGTTGGAGCTCCTACAATGAGCAGTTCTTC.

This clone showed up just once. The V call is TRBV10-2, the J call TRBJ2-5; the match to TRBD2 covers 8 bases. This CDR3 contains 18 residues. Germline assignment: CDR1 WSHSY and CDR2 SAAADI. V dropped 5 bases and J dropped 0; count of bases not matched to a gene: 14. CDR3 nucleotides: TGCGCCAGCAGTCAAGACCGGACTAGCCCGACGTACCAAGAGACCCAGTACTTC. Protein: CASSQDRTSPTYQETQYF.

CDR3 coding DNA: TGTGCCAGCAGCTTGGGGCACAGGGGGCTAGGTAGTGAGCAGTTCTTC. This encodes CASSLGHRGLGSEQFF. The rearrangement joins TRBV5-4 to TRBJ2-1; 9 nucleotides match TRBD1. The CDR3 loop spans 16 amino acids. CDR1 and CDR2 from the germline V gene are SGHNT and YYREEE (reference sequence). The V gene end was trimmed by 0 bases and the J gene end by 9 bases; junction bases not matched to a gene: 10.

V is TRBV15 and J is TRBJ2-7, with 14 bases that match TRBD2. CDR1 LNHNV and CDR2 YYDKDF come from the germline V gene (reference sequence). V lost 6 bases and J lost 5; bases outside the gene matches: 6. CDR3 length: 15 amino acids. The CDR3 sequence: CATRVGLAGVDEQYF. The CDR3 DNA reads TGTGCCACCAGAGTGGGACTAGCGGGAGTTGACGAGCAGTACTTC.

V and J are TRBV6-1 and TRBJ1-5; D not resolved. The CDR3 is made up of 17 amino acids. V was clipped by 4 bases and J by 0 bases, with 16 bases between them. Germline loops: CDR1 MNHNS, CDR2 SASEGT. CDR3 in amino acids: CASSALSHSYSNQPQHF. In DNA form, the CDR3 reads TGTGCCAGCAGTGCTCTCAGTCATTCCTATAGCAATCAGCCCCAGCATTTT.

Concerning this clone: Additional DNA sequences in this sample encode the identical CDR3. The chain employs TRBV10-1 and TRBJ2-7, with a tentative D call TRBD2 (6 bases). Deletions cut 0 bases from V and 1 base from J, with 7 bases between. The CDR3 consists of 14 residues. The germline V gene encodes CDR1 WNHNN and CDR2 SYGVQD (reference sequence). CDR3 in amino acids: CASSESGGSYEQYF. CDR3 nucleotides: TGCGCCAGCAGTGAGTCCGGGGGATCCTACGAGCAGTACTTC.

The chain joins TRBV6-5 to TRBJ2-1; the D is unclear. Germline assignment: CDR1 MNHEY and CDR2 SVGAGI. With 0 bases removed from V and 2 bases from J, the gap between germline ends came to 11 bases. The CDR3 spans 16 residues. The CDR3 sequence: CASSYSASRAYNEQFF. The CDR3 coding sequence is TGTGCCAGCAGTTACTCGGCGTCCCGAGCCTACAATGAGCAGTTCTTC.

This clone was seen a single time. The chain has TRBV7-3 and TRBJ2-1; 7 nucleotides agree with TRBD1. The V gene's germline CDR1 is SGHTA and CDR2 FQGTGA. This CDR3 comprises 15 residues. The V gene end was trimmed by 5 bases and the J gene end by 7 bases; junction bases not matched to a gene: 11. Here the CDR3 reads CASSPGQLPWNEQFF. The CDR3 nucleotides are TGTGCCAGCAGCCCGGGACAGCTGCCCTGGAATGAGCAGTTCTTC.

The J gene is TRBJ2-5, the V gene TRBV2, with TRBD2 as a possible D gene (5 bases). V was cut by 4 bases and J by 5 bases, with 14 bases left in between. This CDR3 has 14 residues. The V gene's germline CDR1 is SNHLY and CDR2 FYNNEI. CDR3: CASSVGSSGETQYF. In DNA form, the CDR3 reads TGTGCCAGCAGTGTCGGGTCTTCGGGGGAGACCCAGTACTTC.

The chain recombines TRBV29-1 with TRBJ2-7; 11 bases map to TRBD2. This CDR3 spans 13 amino acids. Germline V gives CDR1 SQVTM, CDR2 ANQGSEA. Trimming at V came to 7 bases and at J to 8 bases, leaving 10 bases not matched to a gene. DNA for the CDR3: TGCAGCGCAGTTCTAGCGGGAGGCGATAAGCAGTACTTC. It specifies CSAVLAGGDKQYF.

To note about this clone: Other DNA sequences of this sample code for an identical CDR3. The chain has TRBV28 and TRBJ2-3; D is ambiguous. Trimming pared 3 bases from V and 2 bases from J, leaving 3 bases between. The CDR3 is made up of 12 amino acids. Germline loops: CDR1 MDHEN, CDR2 SYDVKM. CDR3 nucleotide sequence: TGTGCCAGCAGTTTGGCCACAGATACGCAGTATTTT. Translation gives CASSLATDTQYF.